Each of the 20 T cell receptor beta chains below was sequenced from the same sample in a study of radiotherapy plus CTLA-4 blockade in lung cancer. Libraries were prepared by immunoSEQ multiplex PCR; TCRdb keeps only in-frame clonotypes and omits some of them. The table lists 85,000 to 95,000 clones, roughly 80% of them singletons. Sequences were derived from peripheral blood, sampled from a patient treated with radiotherapy plus ipilimumab. The receptors were sampled from a human donor with non-small cell lung cancer that progressed on radiotherapy plus ipilimumab.

Note on this clone: Other nucleotide sequences from this sample produce the same CDR3. The rearrangement uses TRBV2 and TRBJ2-5, with no clear D. Germline-derived CDR1 and CDR2 are SNHLY and FYNNEI. V was cut by 5 bases and J by 5 bases, with 3 bases left in between. The CDR3 has 10 amino acids. CDR3 loop: CASSRETQYF. The CDR3 nucleotides are TGTGCCAGCAGTCGGGAGACCCAGTACTTC.

The genes are TRBV9 and TRBJ2-1, with a possible D match to TRBD1 (6 bases). The V gene's germline CDR1 is SGDLS and CDR2 YYNGEE. CDR3 length: 15 residues. V gave up 3 bases and J gave up 0 bases, with 10 bases separating them. DNA of the CDR3: TGTGCCAGCAGCGCCGGGACAACCTCCTACAATGAGCAGTTCTTC. This encodes CASSAGTTSYNEQFF.

The chain has TRBV29-1 and TRBJ2-3, with a possible D match to TRBD2 (6 bases). Germline-derived CDR1 and CDR2 are SQVTM and ANQGSEA. The V end was cut by 6 bases, the J end by 2 bases, with 9 bases between. The CDR3 consists of 12 residues. CDR3 DNA sequence: TGCAGCGTGGAGGGGAACACAGATACGCAGTATTTT. This gives the protein CSVEGNTDTQYF.

The chain links TRBV19 to TRBJ1-1; 9 bases are a match to TRBD1. This CDR3 spans 16 amino acids. The ends lost 4 bases at V and 5 bases at J; junction bases unmatched: 11. CDR1 is LNHDA and CDR2 is SQIVND in the germline V gene (reference sequence). In DNA form, the CDR3 reads TGTGCCAGTAGTACACTACCTACAGGGGGCGTGACTGAAGCTTTCTTT. Amino acid sequence: CASSTLPTGGVTEAFF.

CDR3 DNA sequence: TGTGCCAGCAGTGAATATCGGGGGGCAGCAAACACCATATATTTT. It translates to CASSEYRGAANTIYF. V gene TRBV2 combines with J gene TRBJ1-3; TRBD1 might be the D (6 bases). The CDR3 extends over 15 amino acids. Germline loops: CDR1 SNHLY, CDR2 FYNNEI. With 2 bases removed from V and 6 bases from J, the gap between germline ends came to 14 bases.

The chain uses TRBV7-3 and TRBJ1-2, with D hard to call. The ends were cut back, 6 bases at V and 1 base at J, with 12 bases in the middle. Germline V gene data show CDR1 as SGHTA and CDR2 as FQGTGA. The CDR3 is made up of 14 amino acids. CDR3 region: CASSFATLNYGYTF. CDR3 bases: TGTGCCAGCAGTTTCGCAACTCTTAACTATGGCTACACCTTC.

This clone was seen only a few times. The CDR3 protein is CASSVAGSSYEQYF. The DNA of the CDR3 is TGTGCCAGCAGTGTAGCAGGTAGCTCCTACGAGCAGTACTTC. The chain links TRBV6-5 to TRBJ2-7; D is ambiguous. The CDR3 has 14 residues. The V and J ends lost 5 bases and 0 bases respectively, with 11 bases between them. CDR1 and CDR2 (germline): MNHEY, SVGAGI.

There are a few counts of this clone. The V call is TRBV19, the J call TRBJ1-5; D is uncertain. The ends were cut back, 5 bases at V and 5 bases at J, with 16 bases in the middle. The CDR3 sequence is 15 residues long. Germline CDR1 LNHDA, CDR2 SQIVND (reference sequence). CDR3 nucleotides: TGTGCCAGTAGTGCACTCCCCGTAAGGGATCAGCCCCAGCATTTT. Its translation: CASSALPVRDQPQHF.

In nucleotides, the CDR3 is TGTGCCAGCAGTGAGGACAGGGGGCGCGAGCAGTACGTC. It translates to CASSEDRGREQYV. This rearrangement joins TRBV6-1 to TRBJ2-7; 11 nucleotides line up with TRBD1. The V gene's germline CDR1 is MNHNS and CDR2 SASEGT. V shed 3 bases and J 6 bases; nucleotides not matched to a gene: 1. This CDR3 contains 13 residues.

This chain links TRBV30 with TRBJ1-2, with TRBD1 as a possible D gene (6 bases). Trimming shortened V by 6 bases and J by 3 bases, and 17 bases separated the two germline ends. From germline, CDR1 is GTSNPN and CDR2 SVGIG (reference sequence). The CDR3 runs to 14 residues. DNA for the CDR3: TGTGCCTGCAAACAAAAGGGGGTTTACTATGGCTACACCTTC. It yields the protein CACKQKGVYYGYTF.

The J gene is TRBJ2-2, the V gene TRBV6-6; D gene unclear. Germline loops: CDR1 MNHNY, CDR2 SVGAGI (reference sequence). The CDR3 is 13 residues long. The ends were cut back, 2 bases at V and 5 bases at J, with 6 bases in the middle. In DNA, the CDR3 is TGTGCCAGCAGTTACCTGTGGACCGGGGAGCTGTTTTTT. Translating it yields CASSYLWTGELFF.

The genes are TRBV18 and TRBJ1-4; a possible D gene is TRBD1 (5 bases). Germline V gene lookup returns CDR1 KGHSH and CDR2 LQKENI. V lost 4 bases and J 3 bases, leaving 18 bases between the germline ends. This CDR3 is 17 amino acids long. This CDR3 is CASSQRQLRGSNEKLFF. The CDR3, as DNA: TGTGCCAGCTCACAAAGACAGCTGAGGGGCTCTAATGAAAAACTGTTTTTT.

This clone was observed once. The chain is built from TRBV11-2 and TRBJ1-1; D is uncertain. Deletions cut 2 bases from V and 5 bases from J, with 12 bases between. Germline CDR1 reads SGHAT; CDR2 reads FQNNGV. The CDR3 is 14 amino acids. CDR3 sequence (DNA): TGTGCCAGCAGCTTAACTGGACGGGGAACTGAAGCTTTCTTT. Its translation is CASSLTGRGTEAFF.

The rearrangement links TRBV7-9 to TRBJ2-7; D is possibly TRBD2 (5 bases). The germline V and J ends were trimmed by 3 bases and 4 bases, with 16 bases remaining between them. Germline V gene data show CDR1 as SEHNR and CDR2 as FQNEAQ (reference sequence). There are 15 residues in the CDR3. Here the CDR3 DNA reads TGTGCCAGCAGCTTGGCCCGGGCGGGTGAGTACGAGCAGTACGTC. Translation: CASSLARAGEYEQYV.

This chain joins TRBV5-6 and TRBJ1-5, with a tentative D call TRBD1 (5 bases). Germline lookup yields CDR1 SGHDT and CDR2 YYEEEE. V was cut by 2 bases and J by 7 bases, with 16 bases left in between. The CDR3 is made up of 15 amino acids. The CDR3 nucleotides read TGTGCCAGCAGCTTCAGTTTGCAGGGCTTACAGCCCCAGCATTTT. Translation: CASSFSLQGLQPQHF.

This clone was picked up a small number of times. The chain has TRBV7-9 and TRBJ2-6; D is undetermined. V was trimmed by 4 bases and J by 0 bases, leaving 19 bases between them. This CDR3 region has 19 residues. CDR1 is SEHNR and CDR2 is FQNEAQ in the germline V gene (reference sequence). Written as DNA, the CDR3 is TGTGCCAGCAGCTCCCCCGTCTTTGCAGCCGCCTCTGGGGCCAACGTCCTGACTTTC. Translation gives CASSSPVFAAASGANVLTF.

J is TRBJ2-2 and V is TRBV6-1; 7 bases are shared with TRBD2. J was trimmed by 6 bases and V by 4 bases; bases with no gene match: 5. The CDR3 extends over 14 amino acids. Germline loops: CDR1 MNHNS, CDR2 SASEGT. The CDR3 sequence is CASSVREAPGELFF. CDR3 nucleotide sequence: TGTGCCAGCAGTGTACGGGAGGCCCCCGGGGAGCTGTTTTTT.

J is TRBJ2-7 and V is TRBV7-8; D unresolved. V was trimmed by 1 base and J by 4 bases, leaving 11 bases between them. The CDR3 is made up of 14 amino acids. CDR1 and CDR2 (germline): SGHVS, FQNEAQ. The CDR3 loop is CASSLERIGYEQYV. The CDR3, as DNA: TGTGCCAGCAGCTTAGAACGGATAGGTTACGAGCAGTACGTC.

The chain combines TRBV10-1 with TRBJ2-2; D not resolved. V dropped 6 bases and J dropped 0 bases, with 8 bases sitting between them. CDR3 length: 14 amino acids. Germline CDR1 is WNHNN and CDR2 is SYGVQD (reference sequence). CDR3 sequence (DNA): TGCGCCAGCAGCGCGCTAGCGAACACCGGGGAGCTGTTTTTT. It is translated as CASSALANTGELFF.

The chain recombines TRBV5-1 with TRBJ2-2; the D gene could be TRBD1 or TRBD2 (5 bases each). This CDR3 spans 17 amino acids. V shed 0 bases and J shed 2 bases, with 14 bases lying between them. Germline V CDR1 and CDR2: SGHRS, YFSETQ. CDR3 sequence (DNA): TGCGCCAGCAGCTTGGCCCGGGGCGGAACTAACACCGGGGAGCTGTTTTTT. Translated: CASSLARGGTNTGELFF. Full variable domain (remainder filled in from reference TRBV5-1 and TRBJ2-2): KAGVTQTPRYLIKTRGQQVTLSCSPISGHRSVSWYQQTPGQGLQFLFEYFSETQRNKGNFPGRFSGRQFSNSRSEMNVSTLELGDSALYLCASSLARGGTNTGELFFGEGSRLTVL.